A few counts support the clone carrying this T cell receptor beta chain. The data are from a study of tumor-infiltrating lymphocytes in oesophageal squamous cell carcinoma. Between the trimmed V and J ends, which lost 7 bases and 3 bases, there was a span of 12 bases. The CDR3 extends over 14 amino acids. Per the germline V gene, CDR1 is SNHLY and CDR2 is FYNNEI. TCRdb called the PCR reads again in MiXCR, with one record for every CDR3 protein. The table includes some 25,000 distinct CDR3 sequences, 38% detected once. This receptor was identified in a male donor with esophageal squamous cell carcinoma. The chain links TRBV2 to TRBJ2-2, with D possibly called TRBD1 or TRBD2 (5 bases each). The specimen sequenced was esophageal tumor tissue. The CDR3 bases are TGTGCCAGCAAGGCCAGGGAGCACACCGGGGAGCTGTTTTTT. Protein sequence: CASKAREHTGELFF.